This is a list of T cell receptor beta chains from one sample in a study of identical twins. TCRdb analysed the 5' RACE reads with MiXCR anew, one entry per CDR3 protein. This sample has about 280,000 distinct CDR3 sequences, with approximately 8% found just once. The same sample was also used in a study of yellow fever vaccine responses in identical twins.

Sequencing used memory (CD45RO+) T cells sorted from blood. These receptors all come from a woman aged 18-29 years in good health. Both conserved end residues are part of each CDR3. D genes are given only for firm matches. Rows give clone size only sometimes, using once, few, many, or a class for an expanded clone.

J,V,size,D,DNA,CDR3
TRBJ2-1,TRBV3-1,many,TRBD2,TGTGCCAGCAGCCCTTCAGCGGGAGGTAACTACAATGAGCAGTTCTTC,CASSPSAGGNYNEQFF
TRBJ2-3,TRBV18,-,-,TGTGCCAGCTCACCGGATCTATATACGCAGTATTTT,CASSPDLYTQYF
TRBJ1-2,TRBV28,-,-,TGTGCCAGCAGTGTAAACCAGGGGAATACGGATGGCTACACCTTC,CASSVNQGNTDGYTF
TRBJ2-5,TRBV3-1,-,-,TGTGCCAGCAGCCCCCCCTCTCAAGAGACCCAGTACTTC,CASSPPSQETQYF
TRBJ2-7,TRBV12-3/TRBV12-4,few,TRBD1,TGTGCCAGCAGTCCTATGGGACAGGGGCCTTGGAACGAGCAGTACTTC,CASSPMGQGPWNEQYF
TRBJ2-4,TRBV11-3,-,TRBD1,TGTGCCAGCAGACCCGGGACAGGGGGGAACATTCAGTACTTC,CASRPGTGGNIQYF
TRBJ1-3,TRBV5-1,many,-,TGCGCCAGCAGCTTGGAGACATCCGTTGGAAACACCATATATTTT,CASSLETSVGNTIYF
TRBJ1-5,TRBV4-2,many,TRBD1,TGTGCCAGCAGCCATACAGGGGACCGCAATCAGCCCCAGCATTTT,CASSHTGDRNQPQHF
TRBJ2-4,TRBV20-1,-,-,TGCAGTGCTAGCGGGTTAGCCAAAAACATTCAGTACTTC,CSASGLAKNIQYF
TRBJ1-1,TRBV11-2,-,-,TGTGCCAGCAACGACCAAGAGGACCGGGAAGCTTTCTTT,CASNDQEDREAFF
TRBJ1-5,TRBV12-3/TRBV12-4,few,-,TGTGCCAGCAGTTTAGGTGTCGAGAGCAATCAGCCCCAGCATTTT,CASSLGVESNQPQHF
TRBJ1-6,TRBV5-1,many,-,TGCGCCAGCAGCTCCGGGGGGCCGGGGTCACCCCTCCACTTT,CASSSGGPGSPLHF
TRBJ2-7,TRBV18,-,TRBD1,TGTGCCAGCTCACCACCCACCCGACAGGGTGGCGAGCAGTACTTC,CASSPPTRQGGEQYF
TRBJ1-6,TRBV28,few,TRBD1,TGTGCCAGCAGTCCGGGACAGGCCGTACCCCTCCACTTT,CASSPGQAVPLHF
TRBJ1-5,TRBV12-3/TRBV12-4,few,-,TGTGCCAGCAGTTTCCCGACCGCTGGACCGGATCAGCCCCAGCATTTT,CASSFPTAGPDQPQHF
TRBJ2-1,TRBV20-1,-,TRBD2,TGCAGTGCTAGAGGAGGCCTAGCGGGAGGGGTAAATGAGCAGTTCTTC,CSARGGLAGGVNEQFF
TRBJ2-2,TRBV6-2/TRBV6-3,few,-,TGTGCCAGCAGAACACCTACTACCGGGGAGCTGTTTTTT,CASRTPTTGELFF
TRBJ1-1,TRBV12-3/TRBV12-4,-,-,TGTGCCAGCAGTCTCTCCGATACAGGCGCCGAAGCTTTCTTT,CASSLSDTGAEAFF
TRBJ2-3,TRBV5-6,many,-,TGTGCCAGCAGCCTGGGACCTGTCACAGATACGCAGTATTTT,CASSLGPVTDTQYF
TRBJ1-1,TRBV6-1,few,-,TGTGCCAGCAGTGGATCCCTAGAGAACACTGAAGCTTTCTTT,CASSGSLENTEAFF
TRBJ2-5,TRBV12-3/TRBV12-4,many,TRBD2,TGTGCCAGCAGTCCAGGGGGACTAGCGGGAGAGACCCAGTACTTC,CASSPGGLAGETQYF
TRBJ2-2,TRBV6-5,many,-,TGTGCCAGCAGTTGGGTAGCCCCCAGGACCGGGGAGCTGTTTTTT,CASSWVAPRTGELFF
TRBJ2-1,TRBV3-1,few,-,TGTGCCAGCAGCCCGGCGGCCCAGCATTACAATGAGCAGTTCTTC,CASSPAAQHYNEQFF
TRBJ2-1,TRBV5-1,many,TRBD1,TGCGCCAGCAGACCGGGACAGGGTGCCAATGAGCAGTTCTTC,CASRPGQGANEQFF
TRBJ1-2,TRBV7-9,-,-,TGTGCCAGCAGCTTTGGCACTAACTATGGCTACACCTTC,CASSFGTNYGYTF
TRBJ1-1,TRBV20-1,few,TRBD1,TGCAGTGCAAGTGAGGGGGCGGGGGAAGCTTTCTTT,CSASEGAGEAFF
TRBJ2-7,TRBV5-1,many,TRBD1,TGCGCCAGCAGCTTGGGATTGACAGGGGGGAACCTACGAGAGCAGTACTTC,CASSLGLTGGNLREQYF
TRBJ1-1,TRBV12-3/TRBV12-4,few,-,TGTGCCAGCAGTTTTCGGGGGCGTCAACAAGCTTTCTTT,CASSFRGRQQAFF
TRBJ1-1,TRBV12-3/TRBV12-4,many,-,TGTGCCAGCAGTCGGCTCGGGGACACTGAAGCTTTCTTT,CASSRLGDTEAFF
TRBJ2-7,TRBV28,few,-,TGTGCCACCCGGTTTAGCGGTATATCCTACGAGCAGTACTTC,CATRFSGISYEQYF